This passage covers 20 T cell receptor beta chains from one sample sequenced in a study of regulatory T cells in long-lasting Graves disease. Through Arm-PCR of CDR3 regions and iRepertoire HTBI primers, TCR beta libraries were built. One entry per CDR3 protein, called by TCRdb with MiXCR from the multiplex PCR reads. Of about 470,000 distinct CDR3 sequences detected, 20% to 25% appear once; the ten largest clones hold 6.5% to 9%. The time point: persistent/refractory GD, antithyroid drugs over 5 years with positive TRAb. Following extraction of RNA from PBMCs, that RNA was used to make the TCR library. The sample consisted of peripheral blood mononuclear cells (PBMCs), taken when the disease was refractory, from a patient treated with antithyroid drugs. The receptor set was obtained from a female donor with Graves disease.

V usage is TRBV24-1 and J usage is TRBJ2-2; perhaps TRBD1 as D (7 bases). Trimming cost V 2 bases and J 5 bases, with 17 bases left between them. This CDR3 spans 17 amino acids. CDR1 is KGHDR and CDR2 is SFDVKD in the germline V gene. The CDR3 here is CATSDSPMTGRTGELFF. CDR3 in DNA: TGTGCCACCAGTGATTCACCCATGACAGGGAGGACCGGGGAGCTGTTTTTT.

This clonotype was recorded at least ten times. The V call is TRBV20-1, the J call TRBJ2-5; D gene uncertain. Germline values: CDR1 DFQATT, CDR2 SNEGSKA (reference sequence). This CDR3 comprises 13 residues. V was trimmed by 3 bases and J by 2 bases, leaving 10 bases between them. The CDR3 loop is CSARSRLQETQYF. The CDR3 DNA reads TGCAGTGCTAGGTCCAGGCTTCAAGAGACCCAGTACTTC.

Many counts were recorded for this clonotype. In DNA, the CDR3 is TGTGCCAGCAGTACTAACAGTTTATATAATGAAAAACTGTTTTTT. Translated: CASSTNSLYNEKLFF. The rearrangement uses TRBV2 and TRBJ1-4; D remains unclear. Germline values: CDR1 SNHLY, CDR2 FYNNEI. The CDR3 covers 15 residues. Trimming removed 5 bases at V and 4 bases at J, with 14 bases between.

The V call is TRBV7-9, the J call TRBJ1-6; 7 bases agree with TRBD1. V shed 3 bases and J 7 bases; nucleotides not matched to a gene: 9. The germline gives CDR1 SEHNR, CDR2 FQNEAQ (reference sequence). The CDR3 is 16 residues long. The CDR3 loop reads CASSFPDRDENSPLHF. The CDR3 bases are TGTGCCAGCAGCTTCCCCGACAGGGATGAGAATTCACCCCTCCACTTT.

The chain carries TRBV4-1 and TRBJ1-2, with TRBD1 identical over 8 bases. There are 13 residues in the CDR3. J lost 6 bases, V lost 4 bases, and 4 bases had no gene match. From germline, CDR1 is MGHRA and CDR2 YSYEKL. The CDR3 region is CASSPVTGDGYTF. CDR3 in DNA: TGCGCCAGCAGCCCGGTGACAGGGGATGGCTACACCTTC.

This clonotype came up many times. The CDR3 here is CASSLVPATNEKLFF. The CDR3 bases are TGTGCCAGCAGCTTAGTACCTGCAACTAATGAAAAACTGTTTTTT. This chain joins TRBV7-9 and TRBJ1-4; D not resolved. CDR1 is SEHNR, CDR2 FQNEAQ, per germline (reference sequence). V lost 1 base, J lost 0 bases, and 6 bases lay in between. The CDR3 spans 15 residues.

This clonotype showed up many times. The V call is TRBV12-3 or TRBV12-4, the J call TRBJ2-2; 8 bases map to TRBD1. This CDR3 region has 15 residues. V shed 2 bases and J 6 bases; nucleotides not matched to a gene: 5. CDR3 amino acids: CASSLWDRRAGELFF. DNA of the CDR3: TGTGCCAGCAGTTTATGGGACAGGCGAGCCGGGGAGCTGTTTTTT.

In its sample, this clonotype was seen a few times. The rearrangement joins TRBV29-1 to TRBJ2-7; 8 nucleotides match TRBD1. Germline values: CDR1 SQVTM, CDR2 ANQGSEA. This CDR3 contains 18 residues. J was trimmed by 2 bases and V by 0 bases; bases with no gene match: 15. The CDR3 sequence is CSVEDPVSGGASAYEQYF. DNA of the CDR3: TGCAGCGTTGAAGATCCCGTCTCAGGGGGCGCGTCGGCCTACGAGCAGTACTTC.

The chain links TRBV12-3 or TRBV12-4 to TRBJ2-3; perhaps D is TRBD1 or TRBD2 (5 bases each). V lost 8 bases to trimming and J lost 0 bases, with 12 bases between them. The CDR3 has 14 residues. The CDR3 bases are TGTGCCAGCCTCCGGGGCTCTAGCACAGATACGCAGTATTTT. It translates to CASLRGSSTDTQYF.

This clonotype was counted at least ten times. J is TRBJ2-7 and V is TRBV11-2; 9 nucleotides line up with TRBD1. CDR3 length equals 14 residues. Germline-derived CDR1 and CDR2 are SGHAT and FQNNGV. V gave up 0 bases and J gave up 3 bases; unmatched junction bases: 0. The CDR3 bases are TGTGCCAGCAGCTTAGAGGGACAGGGCTACGAGCAGTACTTC. This codes for CASSLEGQGYEQYF.

This clonotype came up a few times. The gene calls are TRBV3-1 and TRBJ2-7, with D maybe TRBD1 (6 bases). The CDR3 runs 14 residues. Germline loops: CDR1 LGHDT, CDR2 YNNKEL (reference sequence). V was cut by 1 base and J by 5 bases, with 12 bases left in between. CDR3 amino acids: CASSQGGLTHEQYF. CDR3 nucleotides: TGTGCCAGCAGCCAAGGGGGGCTCACGCACGAGCAGTACTTC.

For this clonotype: The conserved closing phenylalanine or tryptophan is absent in this CDR3, likely reflecting a read error. The V gene is TRBV3-1, the J gene TRBJ1-1; TRBD1 might be the D (6 bases). The germline V gene has CDR1 LGHDT and CDR2 YNNKEL (reference sequence). The CDR3 contains 14 residues. The V gene lost 2 bases and the J gene lost 5 bases, with 12 bases spanning the gap. CDR3 DNA sequence: TGTGCCAGCAGCCAATTAACAGGGCGGACTGAAGCTTTCCTT. Protein: CASSQLTGRTEAFL.

V gene TRBV6-1 combines with J gene TRBJ1-4; 7 positions agree with TRBD1. V was pared by 6 bases and J by 0 bases, with 7 bases of the junction left unmatched. The CDR3 loop spans 16 amino acids. CDR1 and CDR2 from the germline V gene are MNHNS and SASEGT. CDR3 protein: CASRTQGSATNEKLFF. The CDR3 DNA reads TGTGCCAGCAGGACACAGGGGTCTGCAACTAATGAAAAACTGTTTTTT.

The rearrangement links TRBV5-1 to TRBJ1-2; TRBD1 might be the D (5 bases). Looked up from germline, CDR1 is SGHRS and CDR2 is YFSETQ. V gave up 6 bases and J gave up 8 bases, with 14 bases separating them. This CDR3 has 12 amino acids. CDR3 bases: TGCGCCAGCACGGAGACAGAGGAGGGCTACACCTTC. Translating gives CASTETEEGYTF.

This chain joins TRBV11-2 and TRBJ2-3; D is possibly TRBD1 (5 bases). CDR1 and CDR2 from the germline V gene are SGHAT and FQNNGV. V was trimmed by 1 base and J by 6 bases, leaving 11 bases between them. The CDR3 is 14 amino acids. CDR3 protein: CASSLGGRGDTQYF. The CDR3 DNA reads TGTGCCAGCAGCTTAGGAGGTAGGGGCGATACGCAGTATTTT.

This clonotype has just a few counts. The chain has TRBV28 and TRBJ2-2; maybe TRBD1 (6 bases). Germline V gene sequence: CDR1 MDHEN, CDR2 SYDVKM. The V end lost 2 bases, the J end lost 4 bases, and 20 bases lay between the germline ends. CDR3 size: 18 residues. This CDR3 is CASSLHGMGAPSTGELFF. CDR3 coding DNA: TGTGCCAGCAGTTTACATGGTATGGGGGCCCCAAGCACCGGGGAGCTGTTTTTT. The whole variable domain, filled in from reference TRBV28 and TRBJ2-2, reads DVKVTQSSRYLVKRTGEKVFLECVQDMDHENMFWYRQDPGLGLRLIYFSYDVKMKEKGDIPEGYSVSREKKERFSLILESASTNQTSMYLCASSLHGMGAPSTGELFFGEGSRLTVL.

This clonotype has just a few counts. V and J are TRBV28 and TRBJ2-7; D tentatively fits TRBD1 or TRBD2 (5 bases each). This CDR3 region has 12 residues. Trimming left V 8 bases short and J 2 bases short, with 10 bases between. Germline loops: CDR1 MDHEN, CDR2 SYDVKM. The CDR3 reads CASGTGPYEQYF. The CDR3 coding sequence is TGTGCCAGCGGGACGGGCCCCTACGAGCAGTACTTC.

With respect to this clonotype: With a much larger clone just one base away, this may be a read error. As the CDR3 is not closed by the conserved phenylalanine or tryptophan, this likely results from a read error. The V call is TRBV28, the J call TRBJ1-1; D is unresolved. This CDR3 has 15 residues. The germline gives CDR1 MDHEN, CDR2 SYDVKM. V was cut by 7 bases and J by 3 bases, with 18 bases left in between. DNA of the CDR3: TGTGCCAGCACCTCGTCGATCGGGAGGTACACTGAAGCTTTCCTT. Translating gives CASTSSIGRYTEAFL.

The chain links TRBV6-1 to TRBJ2-2; TRBD2 aligns across 9 bases. This CDR3 is 20 amino acids long. Trimming cost V 0 bases and J 3 bases; bases outside gene matches: 14. Germline V gene lookup returns CDR1 MNHNS and CDR2 SASEGT. The CDR3 DNA sequence: TGTGCCAGCAGTGAAGCGATTCGTACGCTAGCGGGACTCTACACCGGGGAGCTGTTTTTT. Its protein is CASSEAIRTLAGLYTGELFF.

The chain has TRBV20-1 and TRBJ1-2, with 9 bases aligning to TRBD1. CDR1 is DFQATT, CDR2 SNEGSKA, per germline (reference sequence). The CDR3 has 13 amino acids. V was clipped by 4 bases and J by 4 bases; unmatched bases: 4. CDR3 protein: CSAKQGQGYGYTF. As DNA, the CDR3 is TGCAGTGCTAAACAGGGACAGGGCTATGGCTACACCTTC.